This T cell receptor beta chain was profiled in a study of cytomegalovirus exposure and HLA in healthy donors. With respect to this clone: No antigen is known for it.

Primers included in the PCR were 60 Vbeta and 13 Jbeta primers. The assay was immunoSEQ multiplex PCR, and TCRdb's table has in-frame clones only and misses some. In the table there are roughly 35,000 clones, 53% of which are singletons. Study-wide points: Sequencing probably produced one cluster of sequence variants that were highly shared.

Germline V gives CDR1 MNHNS, CDR2 SASEGT. The CDR3 consists of 12 residues. V was cut by 6 bases and J by 8 bases, with 13 bases left in between. The receptor comes from a woman between 35 and 50 years old in good health and CMV-seropositive. Sequencing was done on a sample of PBMCs. The J gene is TRBJ1-2, the V gene TRBV6-1, with D possibly matching TRBD1 (6 bases). CDR3 coding DNA: TGTGCCAGCAGCCCCAACAGGGTCGGCTACACCTTC. It is translated as CASSPNRVGYTF.